Below, 5 T cell receptor beta chains from the same sample are listed, as sequenced in a study of cytomegalovirus exposure and HLA in healthy donors. Primers: 60 Vbeta forward and 13 Jbeta reverse. Method: immunoSEQ multiplex PCR; TCRdb's copy keeps in-frame clones and lacks some. The sample has 95,000 to 150,000 clones, under 80% seen once. The sample was PBMCs. These receptor sequences come from a man in his sixties in good health and CMV-seropositive.

The chain links TRBV9 to TRBJ1-2; D is ambiguous. Germline CDR1 is SGDLS and CDR2 is YYNGEE. The CDR3 consists of 14 residues. V was trimmed by 0 bases and J by 4 bases, leaving 10 bases between them. The DNA of the CDR3 is TGTGCCAGCAGCGTAGAGGTGGGAGGCTATGGCTACACCTTC. It specifies CASSVEVGGYGYTF.

J is TRBJ1-3 and V is TRBV15; TRBD1 is a possible D gene (6 bases). V was cut by 6 bases and J by 0 bases, with 9 bases left in between. Germline values: CDR1 LNHNV, CDR2 YYDKDF (reference sequence). The CDR3 has 14 amino acids. In nucleotides, the CDR3 is TGTGCCACCAGAGGGACAATCTCTGGAAACACCATATATTTT. Protein: CATRGTISGNTIYF. The whole variable domain, filled in from reference TRBV15 and TRBJ1-3, reads DAMVIQNPRYQVTQFGKPVTLSCSQTLNHNVMYWYQQKSSQAPKLLFHYYDKDFNNEADTPDNFQSRRPNTSFCFLDIRSPGLGDTAMYLCATRGTISGNTIYFGEGSWLTVV.

This clone is a singleton in its sample. One end of the junction fails to match germline, which may point to a read error. The CDR3 DNA follows: TGTGCCAGCAGATCGTGGGGGGACAGGAACAGTCAGTACTTC. It codes for CASRSWGDRNSQYF. The chain joins TRBV5-4 to TRBJ2-4; 8 bases are a match to TRBD1. The CDR3 length is 14 residues. Looked up from germline, CDR1 is SGHNT and CDR2 is YYREEE (reference sequence).

V usage is TRBV7-3 and J usage is TRBJ1-3, with D possibly TRBD1 on 6 matching bases. The germline gives CDR1 SGHTA, CDR2 FQGTGA. There are 15 residues in the CDR3. The V and J ends lost 5 bases and 1 base respectively, with 12 bases between them. This CDR3 reads CASSITGMSGNTIYF. CDR3 sequence (DNA): TGTGCCAGCAGCATCACAGGGATGTCTGGAAACACCATATATTTT.

The chain's CDR3 is CASLTLPGVYGYTF. The CDR3 DNA sequence: TGTGCCAGCCTTACCCTACCAGGGGTCTATGGCTACACCTTC. This chain joins TRBV5-5 and TRBJ1-2; a weak D match, TRBD1 (6 bases). Trimming shortened V by 7 bases and J by 4 bases, and 17 bases separated the two germline ends. The CDR3 length is 14 residues. The germline gives CDR1 SGHKS, CDR2 YYEKEE (reference sequence).